A single TCR beta chain is shown here with its context. This sample is part of a study of blood T cell repertoires in COVID-19. The overall study: Samples taken during acute and convalescent COVID-19 were collected in the United States, Italy and Spain. T cells, B-cell-depleted T cells, or PBMCs provided the cDNA or gDNA that served as material.

Source study methods: Amplifying reference gene primers gave estimates of nucleated cell counts. The assay was immunoSEQ multiplex PCR, and TCRdb's table has in-frame clones only and misses some. The D gene and trimming were derived from the DNA, and the V and J assignments and clone size from that table. The sample contains 200,000 to 300,000 clones, around 81% of which appear only once. Per germline, CDR1 MRHNA and CDR2 SNTAGT. V shed 7 bases, J shed 3 bases, and the junction held 6 bases outside the gene matches. The CDR3 consists of 13 residues. The source is a man younger than 45 who had recovered from COVID-19. The chain recombines TRBV6-4 with TRBJ2-7; 7 bases align to TRBD1. The specimen was peripheral blood. The CDR3: CASNGDRSYEQYF. Written as DNA, the CDR3 is TGTGCCAGCAACGGGGACAGAAGCTACGAGCAGTACTTC.